These T cell receptor beta chains were read from a single sample in a study of blood T cell repertoires in COVID-19. Assay used: immunoSEQ multiplex PCR; TCRdb lists only in-frame clones, some missing. Of more than 85,000 clones listed, just under 85% are singletons. Material for sequencing was peripheral blood. These receptors were collected from a man in his 70s with acute or convalescent COVID-19. Both conserved end residues are part of each CDR3.

v_gene	len	j_gene	CDR3aa
TRBV7-9	18	TRBJ2-7	CASSKVGTRDYPSYEQYF
TRBV10-1	17	TRBJ2-6	CASSKGGAVAGANVLTF
TRBV28	16	TRBJ1-4	CASSDRGSRVSEKLFF
TRBV28	14	TRBJ1-4	CASSFKGASEKLFF
TRBV5-5	15	TRBJ1-6	CASSLSSSYNSPLHF
TRBV7-2	13	TRBJ2-2	CASSSTGVGELFF
TRBV7-2	16	TRBJ2-2	CASSKSRGQNTGELFF
TRBV11-2	15	TRBJ2-1	CASSLGASGSWEQFF
TRBV6-1	16	TRBJ2-3	CASSEAVGQAPDTQYF
TRBV27	15	TRBJ2-1	CASSPRQGRNNEQFF
TRBV7-3	12	TRBJ2-2	CASSLVNRELFF
TRBV4-2	16	TRBJ2-1	CASSQDLTRSGNEQFF
TRBV4-2	22	TRBJ2-1	CASSQDRAGREVLAATYNEQFF
TRBV29-1	14	TRBJ1-4	CSVAGAPLNEKLFF
TRBV19	16	TRBJ2-3	CASRSIAGGISDTQYF
TRBV28	13	TRBJ2-7	CASISGQSYEQYF
TRBV6-5	15	TRBJ1-2	CASSPDRVTTFGYTF
TRBV29-1	17	TRBJ2-1	CSVDLTGLAGSYNEQFF
TRBV14	14	TRBJ1-5	CASRQGAPNQPQHF
TRBV30	14	TRBJ1-1	CAWSVLVGGEGAFF
TRBV5-5	16	TRBJ1-1	CASSLTTGHQNTEAFF
TRBV6-6	14	TRBJ2-7	CASISGASSYEQYF
TRBV5-1	14	TRBJ2-2	CASSLLGDIGELFF
TRBV24-1	12	TRBJ2-5	CATSAQEETQYF
TRBV3-1/TRBV3-2	15	TRBJ2-7	CASSSRTQVFHEQYF
TRBV7-3	14	TRBJ2-5	CASSRSGILETQYF
TRBV6-5	16	TRBJ2-2	CASSSGLAGFTGELFF
TRBV6-4	15	TRBJ2-1	CASSEGGRARNEQFF
TRBV9	17	TRBJ2-1	CASSVGPSSGPYNEQFF
TRBV7-8	15	TRBJ2-1	CASSLREFPNNEQFF
TRBV5-6	15	TRBJ2-3	CASSLPAGRTDTQYF
TRBV7-9	12	TRBJ2-7	CASSLVGYEQYF
TRBV29-1	14	TRBJ2-1	CSVEGRSAYNEQFF
TRBV27	16	TRBJ1-4	CASKRLDTTQGEKLFF
TRBV7-3	13	TRBJ1-1	CASSPTGGTEAFF
TRBV6-5	15	TRBJ1-1	CASSPPGGGGTEAFF
TRBV3-1/TRBV3-2	13	TRBJ1-2	CASSQDWATSYTF
TRBV3-1/TRBV3-2	12	TRBJ1-2	CASREARAGYTF
TRBV28	12	TRBJ2-2	CASRGGTGELFF
TRBV7-2	15	TRBJ2-1	CASSLGQGSYNEQFF
TRBV13	13	TRBJ2-1	CASSSGQLNEQFF
TRBV28	20	TRBJ2-5	CASSLWGGLAGGLGRETQYF
TRBV6-2/TRBV6-3	16	TRBJ1-2	CASSYSWTGLLYGYTF
TRBV7-3	15	TRBJ2-5	CASSLIGDRSETQYF
TRBV11-2	15	TRBJ2-7	CASSSQVRGKYEQYF
TRBV19	16	TRBJ2-1	CASRLAGASGRDEQFF
TRBV7-8	13	TRBJ1-2	CASSPQKTGGYTF
TRBV12-5	16	TRBJ2-7	CASGLKHPPHDYEQYF
TRBV5-5	15	TRBJ2-3	CASSLGGRRLDTQYF
TRBV7-2	16	TRBJ2-2	CASSPIVGRNTGELFF
TRBV28	16	TRBJ1-2	CASAVGGALALYGYTF
TRBV7-9	14	TRBJ1-2	CASTAETPNYGYTF
TRBV7-8	14	TRBJ1-1	CASSYAENRAEAFF
TRBV30	14	TRBJ2-1	CAWSLDSAWHEQFF
TRBV7-8	14	TRBJ2-7	CASSLVPDFREQYF
TRBV3-1/TRBV3-2	17	TRBJ2-5	CASSQGLRREEFQTQYF
TRBV20-1	16	TRBJ2-3	CSASRGLAGYTDTQYF
TRBV4-2	16	TRBJ2-3	CASSLLPGQGGDTQYF
TRBV7-9	14	TRBJ1-1	CASSLEGQNTEAFF
TRBV4-2	16	TRBJ2-4	CASSQGGRGTEDIQYF